This note documents a single T cell receptor beta chain sequence. Its specificity is not known. CDR1 is SGHDT and CDR2 is YYEEEE in the germline V gene. With V trimmed by 6 bases and J by 3 bases, 7 bases remained unmatched. CDR3 length: 14 amino acids. This entry belongs to a study of cytomegalovirus exposure and HLA in healthy donors. Study-wide results and limits: Rarity marked most TCR sequences, yet some public TCRs occurred in many donors.

Only in-frame clones appear in the TCRdb table, and some are missing; sequencing was by immunoSEQ multiplex PCR. The sample comprises some 330,000 clones, about nine tenths of which are singletons, and around 0.84% rests with the top ten. The J gene is TRBJ1-2, the V gene TRBV5-6; 8 positions match TRBD1. The sample taken for sequencing was PBMCs. This clonotype was sampled from a woman younger than 30 in good health and CMV-seronegative. CDR3 DNA: TGTGCCAGCAACCCAGGGGGCAGATACTATGGCTACACCTTC. Translation gives CASNPGGRYYGYTF.